This is a list of T cell receptor beta chains from one sample in a study of cytomegalovirus exposure and HLA in healthy donors. Measured with immunoSEQ multiplex PCR; TCRdb has only the in-frame clones, and not every one. The sample carries roughly 150,000 clones, 65% to 90% recorded once. Sequences were obtained from PBMCs. The origin of the receptors is a male donor in good health and CMV-seronegative. Both conserved end residues are part of each CDR3. D genes are given only for firm matches. Rows may omit the clone size; those that give it use once, few, many or a size class.

>few|TRBV7-9|TRBD1|TRBJ2-2
CASSPTGGTGELFF
TGTGCCAGCAGCCCCACAGGGGGCACCGGGGAGCTGTTTTTT
>once|TRBV7-8|NA|TRBJ1-2
CASSLTWRPGDGYTF
TGTGCCAGCAGCTTGACCTGGAGACCAGGGGATGGCTACACCTTC
>NA|TRBV19|NA|TRBJ2-1
CASSRTGSSYNEQFF
TGTGCCAGTAGTCGCACAGGGAGCTCCTACAATGAGCAGTTCTTC
>NA|TRBV1|NA|TRBJ1-5
CTSKTGVQPQHF
TGCACCAGCAAAACAGGGGTTCAGCCCCAGCATTTT
>NA|TRBV6-5|NA|TRBJ1-4
CASSYSGSQGFEKLFF
TGTGCCAGCAGTTACTCGGGTTCACAGGGTTTTGAAAAACTGTTTTTT
>NA|TRBV19|NA|TRBJ1-6
CASTPAGISYNSPLHF
TGTGCCAGTACCCCGGCAGGGATCTCCTATAATTCACCCCTCCACTTT
>NA|TRBV6-1|NA|TRBJ2-7
CASSELGQGFEQYF
TGTGCCAGCAGTGAACTTGGGCAGGGTTTCGAGCAGTACTTC
>few|TRBV6-1|NA|TRBJ1-2
CASSEVGQGSHGYTF
TGTGCCAGCAGTGAAGTTGGCCAGGGGTCACATGGCTACACCTTC
>once|TRBV6-1|TRBD1|TRBJ1-4
CASLQGQANEKLFF
TGTGCCAGCCTTCAAGGACAGGCTAATGAAAAACTGTTTTTT
>NA|TRBV6-1|TRBD1|TRBJ1-2
CASSEAAGGSYGYTF
TGTGCCAGCAGTGAAGCGGCAGGGGGCAGCTATGGCTACACCTTC
>NA|TRBV11-3|NA|TRBJ2-2
CASSLVTGDTGELFF
TGTGCCAGCAGCTTAGTCACAGGAGACACCGGGGAGCTGTTTTTT
>NA|TRBV5-4|NA|TRBJ1-1
CASSLNRVRGEAFF
TGTGCCAGCAGCCTAAACAGGGTACGGGGTGAAGCTTTCTTT
>NA|TRBV5-1|TRBD1|TRBJ2-6
CASSRTGSGANVLTF
TGCGCCAGCAGCCGGACAGGCTCTGGGGCCAACGTCCTGACTTTC
>few|TRBV30|TRBD2|TRBJ2-1
CAWGGGGSGNEQFF
TGTGCCTGGGGCGGGGGGGGGAGTGGCAATGAGCAGTTCTTC
>NA|TRBV5-1|NA|TRBJ2-2
CASSLRSGSPGELFF
TGCGCCAGCAGCTTGAGGTCAGGTAGTCCCGGGGAGCTGTTTTTT
>NA|TRBV18|NA|TRBJ1-1
CASSPPGDTEAFF
TGTGCCAGCTCACCACCAGGGGACACTGAAGCTTTCTTT
>NA|TRBV6-1|NA|TRBJ1-2
CASSDPTATFNYGYTF
TGTGCCAGCAGTGATCCGACGGCGACTTTTAACTATGGCTACACCTTC
>NA|TRBV9|NA|TRBJ2-6
CASSVDRDSGANVLTF
TGTGCCAGCAGCGTAGATCGGGACTCTGGGGCCAACGTCCTGACTTTC
>once|TRBV2|NA|TRBJ1-5
CASSVIENQPQHF
TGTGCCAGCAGTGTCATTGAGAATCAGCCCCAGCATTTT
>NA|TRBV6-6|NA|TRBJ1-5
CASSYRGHQPQHF
TGTGCCAGCAGTTACAGGGGCCATCAGCCCCAGCATTTT
>once|TRBV2|TRBD1|TRBJ1-4
CAGNRGGDEKLFF
TGTGCCGGAAACAGGGGTGGGGATGAAAAACTGTTTTTT
>once|TRBV2|NA|TRBJ2-2
CASSERGGFSGELFF
TGTGCCAGCAGTGAGAGAGGCGGGTTCTCCGGGGAGCTGTTTTTT
>NA|TRBV10-3|NA|TRBJ1-5
CAISESEQPQHF
TGTGCCATCAGTGAGTCGGAGCAGCCCCAGCATTTT
>NA|TRBV30|TRBD1|TRBJ1-5
CAWSADRDSNQPQHF
TGTGCCTGGAGTGCAGACAGGGATAGCAATCAGCCCCAGCATTTT
>NA|TRBV10-3|TRBD1|TRBJ1-1
CAISRQGDTEAFF
TGTGCCATCAGTAGACAGGGGGACACTGAAGCTTTCTTT
>NA|TRBV6-5|NA|TRBJ2-7
CASSYSRRQGGHEQYF
TGTGCCAGCAGTTACTCGCGCAGGCAGGGGGGCCACGAGCAGTACTTC
>NA|TRBV11-3|NA|TRBJ2-3
CASSLGRSTDTQYF
TGTGCCAGTAGCCTAGGGCGGAGCACAGATACGCAGTATTTT
>NA|TRBV30|NA|TRBJ1-2
CAWISGRDYGYTF
TGTGCCTGGATCTCGGGCAGGGACTATGGCTACACCTTC
>NA|TRBV5-6|NA|TRBJ1-2
CASSPWGDHYGYTF
TGTGCCAGCAGCCCGTGGGGGGACCACTATGGCTACACCTTC
>NA|TRBV5-1|TRBD2|TRBJ2-7
CASSLEAGRWEQYF
TGCGCCAGCAGCTTGGAAGCGGGGAGGTGGGAGCAGTACTTC
>NA|TRBV5-5|NA|TRBJ1-4
CASSFQGSEKLFF
TGTGCCAGCAGCTTTCAGGGGAGTGAAAAACTGTTTTTT
>NA|TRBV2|TRBD1|TRBJ2-2
CASSAPRDRANTGELFF
TGTGCCAGCAGTGCCCCCCGGGACAGGGCAAACACCGGGGAGCTGTTTTTT
>NA|TRBV10-3|NA|TRBJ2-2
CAISELDMPNTGELFF
TGTGCCATCAGTGAGTTGGACATGCCGAACACCGGGGAGCTGTTTTTT
>NA|TRBV5-4|NA|TRBJ1-6
CASSPARTVLNSPLHF
TGTGCCAGCAGCCCGGCCCGGACAGTGCTTAATTCACCCCTCCACTTT
>few|TRBV6-4|NA|TRBJ2-2
CASSYLLNTGELFF
TGTGCCAGCAGCTATCTCCTGAACACCGGGGAGCTGTTTTTT
>NA|TRBV27|NA|TRBJ2-7
CASSLTGSYEQYF
TGTGCCAGCAGTTTAACGGGATCTTACGAGCAGTACTTC
>NA|TRBV6-1|NA|TRBJ1-6
CASSEWGGSYNSPLHF
TGTGCCAGCAGTGAATGGGGGGGTTCCTATAATTCACCCCTCCACTTT
>NA|TRBV4-2|NA|TRBJ1-6
CASSQDWKEASSYNSPLHF
TGTGCCAGCAGCCAAGATTGGAAGGAGGCCAGCTCCTATAATTCACCCCTCCACTTT
>NA|TRBV18|NA|TRBJ1-1
CASSGTANTEAFF
TGTGCCAGCTCAGGTACTGCGAACACTGAAGCTTTCTTT
>NA|TRBV6-5|NA|TRBJ2-7
CASSRALAVEEQYF
TGTGCCAGCAGTCGCGCTCTTGCGGTAGAGGAGCAGTACTTC
>NA|TRBV15|TRBD1|TRBJ1-1
CATSNQGVAFF
TGTGCCACCAGCAACCAGGGGGTAGCTTTCTTT
>NA|TRBV9|NA|TRBJ2-3
CASSVQGFTDTQYF
TGTGCCAGCAGCGTACAGGGATTCACAGATACGCAGTATTTT
>NA|TRBV27|TRBD1|TRBJ2-1
CASSLGQGAYNEQFF
TGTGCCAGCAGCCTCGGACAGGGGGCCTACAATGAGCAGTTCTTC
>NA|TRBV6-1|TRBD1|TRBJ2-5
CASRTGTGGSKTQYF
TGTGCCAGCAGGACGGGGACAGGGGGCTCGAAGACCCAGTACTTC
>NA|TRBV6-1|NA|TRBJ1-6
CASRVTDVVSPLHF
TGTGCCAGCAGGGTTACAGACGTCGTCTCACCCCTCCACTTT
>NA|TRBV7-9|NA|TRBJ1-2
CASSPSGPRIYGYTF
TGTGCCAGCAGCCCTTCAGGCCCCCGGATCTATGGCTACACCTTC
>NA|TRBV15|NA|TRBJ1-1
CAIREQHGGNTEAFF
TGTGCCATCCGAGAGCAACATGGAGGCAACACTGAAGCTTTCTTT
>NA|TRBV27|TRBD1|TRBJ2-7
CASSAGTGPYEQYF
TGTGCCAGTAGCGCCGGGACAGGACCCTACGAGCAGTACTTC
>NA|TRBV11-2|TRBD1|TRBJ2-3
CASSLGTATNTQYF
TGTGCCAGCAGCCTCGGGACAGCGACGAATACGCAGTATTTT
>NA|TRBV30|NA|TRBJ1-5
CAWSSGLSGQPQHF
TGTGCCTGGAGCTCAGGGTTATCTGGTCAGCCCCAGCATTTT